The 14 T cell receptor beta chains below were found in one sample sequenced in a study of Graves' ophthalmopathy and Graves' hyperthyroidism. Amplified material comprised TCR beta CDR3 regions derived from RNA transcripts. An opening RT-PCR round employed HTBI primers and preceded a second-round multiplex PCR. From the multiplex PCR reads, TCRdb called clonotypes with MiXCR, one entry per CDR3 protein. The sample lists 300,000 to 400,000 distinct CDR3 sequences; 15% to 20% were seen once. Source material: peripheral blood. The receptor set was obtained from an adult man with Graves' ophthalmopathy.

This clonotype was detected ten times or more. This rearrangement joins TRBV5-1 to TRBJ1-1, with D perhaps matching TRBD1 (6 bases). V was cut by 2 bases and J by 5 bases, with 16 bases left in between. The germline V gene has CDR1 SGHRS and CDR2 YFSETQ. This CDR3 region has 15 residues. CDR3 amino acids: CASSFGGGMRTEAFF. The DNA for the CDR3 is TGCGCCAGCAGCTTCGGGGGGGGCATGAGGACTGAAGCTTTCTTT.

This clonotype was seen repeatedly, ten times or more. The chain uses TRBV20-1 and TRBJ1-6; TRBD1 matches 7 bases. Germline V gene lookup returns CDR1 DFQATT and CDR2 SNEGSKA (reference sequence). This CDR3 contains 15 residues. Losses at the gene ends were 3 bases for V and 6 bases for J; bases not matched to a gene: 8. The CDR3 nucleotides are TGCAGTGCTAGGCAACAGGGGTCTCTTAATTCACCCCTCCACTTT. This gives the protein CSARQQGSLNSPLHF.

In this sample, this clonotype turned up many times. The V and J genes are TRBV19 and TRBJ2-5, with D possibly TRBD2 on 5 matching bases. Trimming shortened V by 3 bases and J by 2 bases, and 13 bases separated the two germline ends. CDR1 is LNHDA and CDR2 is SQIVND in the germline V gene (reference sequence). CDR3 size: 15 residues. CDR3 loop: CASSIRPGLQETQYF. CDR3 DNA sequence: TGTGCCAGTAGTATCCGTCCAGGACTTCAAGAGACCCAGTACTTC.

This clonotype was recorded many times. The chain carries TRBV19 and TRBJ1-5; D not resolved. Per the germline V gene, CDR1 is LNHDA and CDR2 is SQIVND (reference sequence). The CDR3 is 15 amino acids. Trimming pared 6 bases from V and 4 bases from J, leaving 16 bases between. Here the CDR3 reads CASRGLRRFNQPQHF. The DNA of the CDR3 is TGTGCCAGTAGGGGATTAAGACGGTTTAATCAGCCCCAGCATTTT.

This clonotype was seen repeatedly, ten times or more. The chain carries TRBV30 and TRBJ1-5; 7 bases are a match to TRBD1. V shed 3 bases, J shed 6 bases, and the junction held 8 bases outside the gene matches. Germline V gives CDR1 GTSNPN, CDR2 SVGIG (reference sequence). CDR3 length: 14 residues. The CDR3 loop reads CAWRKDRAGQPQHF. In nucleotides, the CDR3 is TGTGCCTGGAGGAAAGACAGGGCGGGTCAGCCCCAGCATTTT.

This clonotype was observed at least ten times. The rearrangement uses TRBV6-2 or TRBV6-3 and TRBJ1-2; tentatively, D is TRBD1 (5 bases). This CDR3 contains 12 residues. Between the trimmed V and J ends, which lost 7 bases and 5 bases, there was a span of 11 bases. From germline, CDR1 is MNHEY and CDR2 SVGEGT. CDR3 amino acids: CASNRGEYGYTF. The CDR3 DNA reads as TGTGCCAGCAATCGAGGGGAATATGGCTACACCTTC.

Ten or more counts support this clonotype. The V gene is TRBV6-1, the J gene TRBJ2-7; no firm D call. CDR3 length equals 13 residues. Trimming left V 1 base short and J 3 bases short, with 7 bases between. Per germline, CDR1 MNHNS and CDR2 SASEGT. This CDR3 is CASSEVGNYEQYF. Written as DNA, the CDR3 is TGTGCCAGCAGTGAAGTGGGGAACTACGAGCAGTACTTC.

This clonotype showed up many times. The J gene is TRBJ2-5, the V gene TRBV11-1, with 7 positions matching TRBD2. Trimming removed 2 bases from V and 1 base from J; junction bases left unmatched: 10. The CDR3 loop spans 17 amino acids. Per germline, CDR1 SGHAT and CDR2 FQDESV (reference sequence). The CDR3 region is CASSLIVSGGGQETQYF. DNA for the CDR3: TGTGCCAGCAGCTTAATCGTCTCGGGAGGAGGCCAAGAGACCCAGTACTTC.

This clonotype was detected many times. V usage is TRBV4-1 and J usage is TRBJ1-5, with D uncertain. CDR1 is MGHRA, CDR2 YSYEKL, per germline. CDR3 length: 14 amino acids. Trimming took off 5 bases at V and 3 bases at J, with 11 bases between the two ends. The CDR3 DNA sequence: TGCGCCAGCAGCGCGTATCACTCCAATCAGCCCCAGCATTTT. It codes for CASSAYHSNQPQHF.

This clonotype was found many times. J is TRBJ2-7 and V is TRBV10-3; the D is unclear. CDR1 is ENHRY and CDR2 is SYGVKD in the germline V gene. This CDR3 has 16 amino acids. V dropped 0 bases and J dropped 4 bases, with 16 bases sitting between them. The CDR3 sequence: CAISESKVTRSYEQYF. CDR3 nucleotide sequence: TGTGCCATCAGTGAGTCGAAGGTGACAAGATCATACGAGCAGTACTTC.

This clonotype was counted many times. This rearrangement joins TRBV5-1 to TRBJ1-1; D is uncertain. Germline V lookup: CDR1 SGHRS, CDR2 YFSETQ. The V end was cut by 4 bases, the J end by 2 bases, with 12 bases between. This CDR3 has 14 amino acids. The CDR3 sequence: CASSPRTDNTEAFF. DNA of the CDR3: TGCGCCAGCAGCCCTAGGACGGACAACACTGAAGCTTTCTTT.

As to this clonotype: With a much larger clone just one base away, this may be a read error. The CDR3 DNA is TGTGCCAGCAGTGATATGGTCAGAAATCAGCCCCAGCATTTT. Amino acid sequence: CASSDMVRNQPQHF. The J gene is TRBJ1-5, the V gene TRBV6-1, with D uncertain. This CDR3 is 14 amino acids long. Germline V lookup: CDR1 MNHNS, CDR2 SASEGT. Trimming cost V 3 bases and J 4 bases, with 10 bases left between them.

Ten or more counts support this clonotype. This chain connects TRBV12-3 or TRBV12-4 to TRBJ2-7; no definite D call. The V end lost 4 bases, the J end lost 4 bases, and 11 bases lay between the germline ends. This CDR3 region has 13 residues. CDR3 in DNA: TGTGCCAGCAGTTCATTGGATTTTTACGAGCAGTACTTC. It encodes CASSSLDFYEQYF.

This clonotype was seen repeatedly, ten times or more. The V call is TRBV12-3 or TRBV12-4, the J call TRBJ1-5; D is uncertain. The CDR3 spans 14 residues. V was cut by 2 bases and J by 3 bases, with 8 bases left in between. The CDR3 sequence is CASSLSGVNQPQHF. The CDR3 DNA sequence: TGTGCCAGCAGTTTATCAGGAGTCAATCAGCCCCAGCATTTT.